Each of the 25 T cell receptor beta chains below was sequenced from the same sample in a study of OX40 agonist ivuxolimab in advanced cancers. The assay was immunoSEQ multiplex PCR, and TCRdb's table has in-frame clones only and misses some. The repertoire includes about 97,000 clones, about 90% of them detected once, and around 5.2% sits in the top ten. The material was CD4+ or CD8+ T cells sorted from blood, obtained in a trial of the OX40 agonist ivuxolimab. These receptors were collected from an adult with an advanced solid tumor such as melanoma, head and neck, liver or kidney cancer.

The CDR3 is CASSLGQASSGNTIYF. The CDR3 DNA follows: TGTGCCAGCAGCTTGGGACAGGCTAGCTCTGGAAACACCATATATTTT. V usage is TRBV7-3 and J usage is TRBJ1-3, with 8 bases fitting TRBD1. Germline V gene lookup returns CDR1 SGHTA and CDR2 FQGTGA. The CDR3 runs 16 residues. Losses at the gene ends were 3 bases for V and 0 bases for J; bases not matched to a gene: 4.

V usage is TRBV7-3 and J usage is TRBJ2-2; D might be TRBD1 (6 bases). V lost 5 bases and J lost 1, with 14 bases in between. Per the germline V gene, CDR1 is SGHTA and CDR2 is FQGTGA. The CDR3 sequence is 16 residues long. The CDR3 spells CASSPYRAGNTGELFF. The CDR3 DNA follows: TGTGCCAGCAGCCCATACAGGGCTGGGAACACCGGGGAGCTGTTTTTT.

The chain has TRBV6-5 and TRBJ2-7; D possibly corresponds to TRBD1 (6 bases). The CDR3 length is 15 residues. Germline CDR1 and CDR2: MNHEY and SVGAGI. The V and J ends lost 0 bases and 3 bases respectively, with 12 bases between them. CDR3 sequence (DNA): TGTGCCAGCAGTTACTCGTTCGAGGGGGACTACGAGCAGTACTTC. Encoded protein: CASSYSFEGDYEQYF.

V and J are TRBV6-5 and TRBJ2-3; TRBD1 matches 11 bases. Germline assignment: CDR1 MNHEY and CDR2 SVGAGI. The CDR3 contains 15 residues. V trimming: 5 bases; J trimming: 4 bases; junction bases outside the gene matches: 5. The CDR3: CASSVGTGGPDTQYF. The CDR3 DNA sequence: TGTGCCAGCAGTGTAGGGACAGGGGGTCCAGATACGCAGTATTTT.

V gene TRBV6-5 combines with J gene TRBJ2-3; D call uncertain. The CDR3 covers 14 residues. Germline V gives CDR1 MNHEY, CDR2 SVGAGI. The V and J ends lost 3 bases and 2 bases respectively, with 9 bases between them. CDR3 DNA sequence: TGTGCCAGCAGTTATACGCGTCCCACAGATACGCAGTATTTT. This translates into CASSYTRPTDTQYF.

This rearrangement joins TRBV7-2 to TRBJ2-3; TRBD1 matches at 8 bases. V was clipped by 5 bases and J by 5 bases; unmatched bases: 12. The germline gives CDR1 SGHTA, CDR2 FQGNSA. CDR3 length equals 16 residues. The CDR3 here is CASSAGQGKSRDTQYF. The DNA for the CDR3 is TGTGCCAGCAGCGCCGGACAGGGAAAGTCTAGAGATACGCAGTATTTT.

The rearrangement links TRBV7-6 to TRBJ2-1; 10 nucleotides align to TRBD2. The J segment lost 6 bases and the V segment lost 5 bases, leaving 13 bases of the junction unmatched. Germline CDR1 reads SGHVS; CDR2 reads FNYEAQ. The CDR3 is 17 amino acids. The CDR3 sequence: CASSLLGSSGGLNEQFF. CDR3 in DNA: TGTGCCAGCAGCCTACTCGGATCTAGCGGGGGTCTCAATGAGCAGTTCTTC.

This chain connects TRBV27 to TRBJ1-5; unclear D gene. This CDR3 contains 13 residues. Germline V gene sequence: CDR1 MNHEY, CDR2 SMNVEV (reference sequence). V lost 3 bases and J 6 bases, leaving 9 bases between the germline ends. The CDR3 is CASSFLLGQPQHF. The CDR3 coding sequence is TGTGCCAGCAGTTTTTTATTAGGTCAGCCCCAGCATTTT.

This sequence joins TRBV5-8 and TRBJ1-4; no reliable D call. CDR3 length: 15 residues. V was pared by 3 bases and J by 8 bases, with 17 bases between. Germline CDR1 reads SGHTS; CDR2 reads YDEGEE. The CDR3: CASSSGKGLREKLFF. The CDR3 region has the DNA TGTGCCAGCAGCTCGGGGAAGGGCCTACGAGAAAAACTGTTTTTT.

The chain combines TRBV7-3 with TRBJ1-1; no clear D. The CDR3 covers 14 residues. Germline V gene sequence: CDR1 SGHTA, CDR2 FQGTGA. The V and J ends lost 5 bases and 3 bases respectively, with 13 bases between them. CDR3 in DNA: TGTGCCAGCAGCCCCCAGGCCGGGCACACTGAAGCTTTCTTT. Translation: CASSPQAGHTEAFF.

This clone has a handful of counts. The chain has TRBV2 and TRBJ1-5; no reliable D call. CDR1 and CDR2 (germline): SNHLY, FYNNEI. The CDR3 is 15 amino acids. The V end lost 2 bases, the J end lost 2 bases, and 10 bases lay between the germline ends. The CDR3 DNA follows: TGTGCCAGCAGTGAACTCCAACCCGGCAATCAGCCCCAGCATTTT. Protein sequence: CASSELQPGNQPQHF. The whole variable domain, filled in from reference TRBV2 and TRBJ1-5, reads EPEVTQTPSHQVTQMGQEVILRCVPISNHLYFYWYRQILGQKVEFLVSFYNNEISEKSEIFDDQFSVERPDGSNFTLKIRSTKLEDSAMYFCASSELQPGNQPQHFGDGTRLSIL.

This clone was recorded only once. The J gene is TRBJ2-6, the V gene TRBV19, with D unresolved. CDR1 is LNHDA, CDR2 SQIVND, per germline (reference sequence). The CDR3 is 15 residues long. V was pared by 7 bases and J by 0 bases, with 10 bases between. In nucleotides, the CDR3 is TGTGCCAGTACCACAGTCAGCTCTGGGGCCAACGTCCTGACTTTC. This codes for CASTTVSSGANVLTF.

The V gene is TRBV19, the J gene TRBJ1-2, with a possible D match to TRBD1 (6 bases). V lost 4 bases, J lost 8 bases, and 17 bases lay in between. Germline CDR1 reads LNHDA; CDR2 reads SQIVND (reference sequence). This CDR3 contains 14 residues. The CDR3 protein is CASSTNSGGFGYTF. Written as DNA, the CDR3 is TGTGCCAGTAGTACTAATTCGGGGGGCTTCGGCTACACCTTC. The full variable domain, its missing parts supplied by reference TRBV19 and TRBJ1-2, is DGGITQSPKYLFRKEGQNVTLSCEQNLNHDAMYWYRQDPGQGLRLIYYSQIVNDFQKGDIAEGYSVSREKKESFPLTVTSAQKNPTAFYLCASSTNSGGFGYTFGSGTRLTVV.

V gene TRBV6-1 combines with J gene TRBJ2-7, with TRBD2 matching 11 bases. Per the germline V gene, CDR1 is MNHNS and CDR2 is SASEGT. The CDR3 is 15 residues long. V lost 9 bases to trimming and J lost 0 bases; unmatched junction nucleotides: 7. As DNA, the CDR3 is TGTGCCAGTACAATAGCGGGGGGGCCCTCCTACGAGCAGTACTTC. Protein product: CASTIAGGPSYEQYF.

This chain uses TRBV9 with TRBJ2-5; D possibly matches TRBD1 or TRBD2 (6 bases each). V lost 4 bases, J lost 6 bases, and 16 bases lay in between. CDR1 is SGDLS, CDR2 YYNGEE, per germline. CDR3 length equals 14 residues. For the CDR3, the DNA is TGTGCCAGCAGCTTCATGGACCGGGGGCAGACCCAGTACTTC. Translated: CASSFMDRGQTQYF.

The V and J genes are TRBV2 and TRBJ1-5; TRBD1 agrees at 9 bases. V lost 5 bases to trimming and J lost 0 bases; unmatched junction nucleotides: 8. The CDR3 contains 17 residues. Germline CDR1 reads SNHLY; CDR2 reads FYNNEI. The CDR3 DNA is TGTGCCAGCAGTAAAGACAGGGGGGGGTATAGCAATCAGCCCCAGCATTTT. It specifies CASSKDRGGYSNQPQHF.

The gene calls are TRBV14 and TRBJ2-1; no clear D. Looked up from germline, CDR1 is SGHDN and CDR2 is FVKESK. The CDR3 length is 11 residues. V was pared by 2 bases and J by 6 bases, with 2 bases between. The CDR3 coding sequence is TGTGCCAGCAGCCAACGCAATGAGCAGTTCTTC. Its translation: CASSQRNEQFF.

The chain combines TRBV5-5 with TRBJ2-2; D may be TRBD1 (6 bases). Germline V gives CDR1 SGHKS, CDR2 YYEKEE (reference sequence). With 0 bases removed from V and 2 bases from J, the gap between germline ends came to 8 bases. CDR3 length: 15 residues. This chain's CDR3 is CASSLAQGNTGELFF. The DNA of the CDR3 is TGTGCCAGCAGCTTGGCACAGGGTAACACCGGGGAGCTGTTTTTT.

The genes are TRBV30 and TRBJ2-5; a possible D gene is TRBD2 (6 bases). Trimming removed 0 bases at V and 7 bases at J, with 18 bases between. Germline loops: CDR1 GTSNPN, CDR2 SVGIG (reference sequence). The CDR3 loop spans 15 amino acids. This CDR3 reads CAWSVRSSALGTQYF. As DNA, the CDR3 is TGTGCCTGGAGTGTAAGGTCTAGCGCCCTGGGGACCCAGTACTTC.

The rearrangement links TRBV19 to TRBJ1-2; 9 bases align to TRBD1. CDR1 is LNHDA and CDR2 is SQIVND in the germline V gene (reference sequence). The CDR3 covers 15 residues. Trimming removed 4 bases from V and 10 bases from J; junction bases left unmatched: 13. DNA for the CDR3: TGTGCCAGTAGTACCGTGGGACAGGGTCCGGATGACTACACCTTC. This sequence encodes CASSTVGQGPDDYTF.

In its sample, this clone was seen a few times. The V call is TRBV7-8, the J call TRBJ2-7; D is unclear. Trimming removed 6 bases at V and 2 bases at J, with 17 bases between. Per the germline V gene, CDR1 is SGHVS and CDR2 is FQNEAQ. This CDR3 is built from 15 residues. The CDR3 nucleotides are TGTGCCAGCAGTCCTTCCCTGGGCACGGCCTACGAGCAGTACTTC. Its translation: CASSPSLGTAYEQYF.

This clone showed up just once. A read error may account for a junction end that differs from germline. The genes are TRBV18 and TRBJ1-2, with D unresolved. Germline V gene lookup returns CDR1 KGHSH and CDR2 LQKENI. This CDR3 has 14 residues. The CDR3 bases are TGTGCTAGCTCACCACTCGCAGAATACTCTGGCTACACCTTC. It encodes CASSPLAEYSGYTF.

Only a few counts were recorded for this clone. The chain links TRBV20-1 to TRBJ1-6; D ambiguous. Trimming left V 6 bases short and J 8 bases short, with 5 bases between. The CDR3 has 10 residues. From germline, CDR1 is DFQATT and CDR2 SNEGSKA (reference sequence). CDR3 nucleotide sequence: TGCAGTGCCGGTGATTCACCCCTCCACTTT. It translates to CSAGDSPLHF.

The CDR3 bases are TGTGCCAGCAGTTTCGTGGGGGGCGGCCGTGGCTACACCTTC. Translation: CASSFVGGGRGYTF. The V call is TRBV27, the J call TRBJ1-2; D possibly corresponds to TRBD1 (6 bases). The germline gives CDR1 MNHEY, CDR2 SMNVEV (reference sequence). Between the trimmed V and J ends, which lost 3 bases and 7 bases, there was a span of 15 bases. The CDR3 runs 14 residues.

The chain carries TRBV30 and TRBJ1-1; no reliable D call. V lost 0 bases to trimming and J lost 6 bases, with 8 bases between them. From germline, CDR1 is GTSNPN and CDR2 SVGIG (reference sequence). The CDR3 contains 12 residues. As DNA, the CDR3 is TGTGCCTGGAGTGTACAGACGTCTGAAGCTTTCTTT. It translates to CAWSVQTSEAFF.